Listed below are T cell receptor beta chains from one sample, sequenced in a study of control samples from healthy donors and cancer patients. The repertoire was sequenced with immunoSEQ multiplex PCR; TCRdb's copy has only in-frame clones and lacks some. The sample features approximately 190,000 clones, with under 2.5% in its top ten. The sample consisted of blood. All receptors derive from a woman aged 30 to 39 in good health. The CDR3 runs from the conserved cysteine through the conserved F or W. The D gene is left open where the match is weak.

V: TRBV11-1; length: 16; D: -; J: TRBJ1-1; CDR3: CASSLRGTPWNTEAFF; DNA: TGTGCCAGCAGTTTACGGGGAACCCCTTGGAACACTGAAGCTTTCTTT
V: TRBV2; length: 13; D: -; J: TRBJ1-3; CDR3: CASSEVERGALTF; DNA: TGTGCCAGCAGTGAAGTCGAAAGAGGGGCCCTAACCTTT
V: TRBV2; length: 13; D: -; J: TRBJ1-5; CDR3: CASSPQGNQPQHF; DNA: TGTGCCAGCAGTCCCCAGGGGAATCAGCCCCAGCATTTT
V: TRBV18; length: 15; D: -; J: TRBJ2-1; CDR3: CASSPGRGSYNEQFF; DNA: TGTGCCAGCTCACCTGGACGGGGGTCCTACAATGAGCAGTTCTTC
V: TRBV6-4; length: 15; D: -; J: TRBJ2-2; CDR3: CASSAWTDHTGELFF; DNA: TGTGCCAGCAGTGCCTGGACAGACCACACCGGGGAGCTGTTTTTT
V: TRBV6-5; length: 14; D: -; J: TRBJ2-7; CDR3: CASSYVGSSYEQYF; DNA: TGTGCCAGCAGTTACGTGGGTAGCTCCTACGAGCAGTACTTC
V: TRBV11-3; length: 12; D: -; J: TRBJ1-1; CDR3: CASSFDGSKAFF; DNA: TGTGCCAGCAGCTTCGACGGGTCAAAAGCTTTCTTT
V: TRBV27; length: 14; D: -; J: TRBJ1-5; CDR3: CASSDRTVNQPQHF; DNA: TGTGCCAGCAGCGATCGGACAGTAAATCAGCCCCAGCATTTT
V: TRBV6-6; length: 15; D: -; J: TRBJ1-6; CDR3: CASSYSGETDSPLHF; DNA: TGTGCCAGCAGTTACTCGGGGGAAACAGATTCACCCCTCCACTTT
V: TRBV7-9; length: 13; D: -; J: TRBJ1-1; CDR3: CASSIRDFSEAFF; DNA: TGTGCCAGCAGCATCCGGGACTTCTCCGAAGCTTTCTTT
V: TRBV7-2; length: 15; D: TRBD1; J: TRBJ1-2; CDR3: CASSLRGDREGGYTF; DNA: TGTGCCAGCAGCTTACGGGGCGACAGGGAAGGTGGCTACACCTTC
V: TRBV5-1; length: 15; D: TRBD2; J: TRBJ2-2; CDR3: CASSLEASGTGELFF; DNA: TGCGCCAGCAGCTTGGAGGCTAGCGGGACCGGGGAGCTGTTTTTT